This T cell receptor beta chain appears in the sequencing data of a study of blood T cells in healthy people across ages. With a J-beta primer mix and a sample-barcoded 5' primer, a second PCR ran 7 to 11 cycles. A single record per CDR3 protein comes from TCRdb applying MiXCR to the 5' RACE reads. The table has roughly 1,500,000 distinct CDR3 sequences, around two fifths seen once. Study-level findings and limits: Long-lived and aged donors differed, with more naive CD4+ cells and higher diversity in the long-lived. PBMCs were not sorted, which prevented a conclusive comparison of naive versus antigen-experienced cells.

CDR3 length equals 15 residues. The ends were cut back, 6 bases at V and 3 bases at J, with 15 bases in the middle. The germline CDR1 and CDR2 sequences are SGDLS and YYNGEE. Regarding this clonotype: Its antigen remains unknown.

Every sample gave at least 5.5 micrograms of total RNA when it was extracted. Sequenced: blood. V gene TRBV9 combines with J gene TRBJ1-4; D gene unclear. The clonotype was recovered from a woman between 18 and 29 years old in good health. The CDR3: CASMRRHTPNEKLFF. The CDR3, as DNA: TGTGCCAGCATGCGAAGGCACACCCCTAATGAAAAACTGTTTTTT.